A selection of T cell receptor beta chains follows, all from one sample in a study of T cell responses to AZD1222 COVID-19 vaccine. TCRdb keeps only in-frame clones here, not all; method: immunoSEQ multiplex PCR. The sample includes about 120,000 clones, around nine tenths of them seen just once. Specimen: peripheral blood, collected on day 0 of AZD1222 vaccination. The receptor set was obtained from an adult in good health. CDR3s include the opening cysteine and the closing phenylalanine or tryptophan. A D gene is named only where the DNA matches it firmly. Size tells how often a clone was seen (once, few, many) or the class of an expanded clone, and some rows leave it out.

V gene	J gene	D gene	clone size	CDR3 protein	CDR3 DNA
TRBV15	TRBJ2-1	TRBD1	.	CATQGDFSYNEQFF	TGTGCCACCCAGGGGGATTTTTCCTACAATGAGCAGTTCTTC
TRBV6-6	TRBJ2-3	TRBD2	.	CASSREGGRTDTQYF	TGTGCCAGCAGTCGGGAGGGCGGGAGAACAGATACGCAGTATTTT
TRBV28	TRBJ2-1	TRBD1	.	CASSLPRQGASEQFF	TGTGCCAGCAGTTTACCCCGGCAGGGGGCAAGTGAGCAGTTCTTC
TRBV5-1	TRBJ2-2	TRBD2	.	CASNLAGAKTGELFF	TGCGCCAGCAACCTAGCGGGAGCAAAAACCGGGGAGCTGTTTTTT
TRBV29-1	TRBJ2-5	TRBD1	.	CSGTGTGGWEETQYF	TGCAGCGGAACCGGGACAGGGGGCTGGGAGGAGACCCAGTACTTC
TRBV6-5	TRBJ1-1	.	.	CASSYRWDTEAFF	TGTGCCAGCAGTTACAGGTGGGACACTGAAGCTTTCTTT
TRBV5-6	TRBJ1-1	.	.	CASSPFGLNTEAFF	TGTGCCAGCAGCCCTTTTGGGTTGAACACTGAAGCTTTCTTT
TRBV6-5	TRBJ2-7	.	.	CASTNRYEQYF	TGTGCCAGCACCAACAGGTACGAGCAGTACTTC
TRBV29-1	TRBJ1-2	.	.	CSVEVPGLGYTF	TGCAGCGTTGAAGTCCCAGGGCTCGGCTACACCTTC
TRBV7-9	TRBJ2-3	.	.	CASSPPYSDTQYF	TGTGCCAGCAGCCCACCCTACTCGGATACGCAGTATTTT
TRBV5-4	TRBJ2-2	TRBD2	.	CASSLELAGANTGELFF	TGTGCCAGCAGCTTGGAACTAGCGGGGGCAAACACCGGGGAGCTGTTTTTT
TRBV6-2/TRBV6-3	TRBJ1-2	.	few	CASSYARVRGYTF	TGTGCCAGCAGTTACGCCAGGGTGAGAGGCTACACCTTC
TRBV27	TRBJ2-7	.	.	CASRPLLGLREQYF	TGTGCCAGCAGACCTCTCCTGGGATTGCGGGAGCAGTACTTC
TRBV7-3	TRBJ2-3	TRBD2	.	CASSRLAGDTDTQYF	TGTGCCAGCAGCCGACTAGCGGGAGACACAGATACGCAGTATTTT
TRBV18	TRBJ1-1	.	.	CATSNRDTEAFF	TGTGCCACCTCAAATAGGGACACTGAAGCTTTCTTT
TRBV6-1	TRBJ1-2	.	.	CASSEDRTNYGYTF	TGTGCCAGCAGTGAAGACAGGACTAACTATGGCTACACCTTC
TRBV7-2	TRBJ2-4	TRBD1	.	CASSLERGRNIQYF	TGTGCCAGCAGCTTAGAGAGGGGGCGGAACATTCAGTACTTC
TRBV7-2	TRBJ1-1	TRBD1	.	CASSLAGGQGEAFF	TGTGCCAGCAGCTTAGCGGGGGGACAGGGTGAAGCTTTCTTT
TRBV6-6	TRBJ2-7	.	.	CASIDQKGVNSYEQYF	TGTGCCAGCATTGATCAGAAGGGTGTGAATTCCTACGAGCAGTACTTC
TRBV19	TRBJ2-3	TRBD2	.	CASSVRLAGGPQDTQYF	TGTGCCAGTAGTGTCAGACTAGCGGGAGGCCCACAGGATACGCAGTATTTT
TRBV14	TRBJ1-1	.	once	CASSHNGRNTEAFF	TGTGCCAGCAGCCATAATGGTAGGAACACTGAAGCTTTCTTT
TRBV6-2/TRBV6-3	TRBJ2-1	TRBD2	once	CASSYSLAGPGQQFF	TGTGCCAGCAGTTACTCGCTAGCGGGGCCGGGCCAACAGTTCTTC